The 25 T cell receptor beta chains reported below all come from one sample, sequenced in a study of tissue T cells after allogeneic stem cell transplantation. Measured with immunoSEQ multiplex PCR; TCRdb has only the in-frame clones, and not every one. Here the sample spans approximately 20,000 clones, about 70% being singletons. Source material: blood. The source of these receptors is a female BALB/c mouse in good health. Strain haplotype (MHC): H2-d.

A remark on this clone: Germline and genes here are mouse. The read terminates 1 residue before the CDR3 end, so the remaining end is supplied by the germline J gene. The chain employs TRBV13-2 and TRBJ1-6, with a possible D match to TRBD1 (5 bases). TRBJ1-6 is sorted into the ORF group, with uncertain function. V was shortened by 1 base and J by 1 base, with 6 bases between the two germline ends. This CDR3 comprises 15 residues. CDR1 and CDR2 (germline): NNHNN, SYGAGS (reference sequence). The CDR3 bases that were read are TGTGCCAGCGGTGATAGACAGTCCTATAATTCGCCCCTCTAC. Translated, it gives CASGDRQSYNSPLY. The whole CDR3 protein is CASGDRQSYNSPLYF.

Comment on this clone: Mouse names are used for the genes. The DNA read from the CDR3 is TGTGCCAGCGGTGATGCGACTGGGGACACCCAGTAC. Residues: CASGDATGDTQY. The full CDR3 protein is CASGDATGDTQYF. This rearrangement joins TRBV13-2 to TRBJ2-5; 7 bases match TRBD2. The DNA ends 1 residue before the CDR3 does, and the rest of the CDR3 is filled in from the germline J gene. Per the germline V gene, CDR1 is NNHNN and CDR2 is SYGAGS (reference sequence). The length of the CDR3 is 13 residues. Trimming cost V 0 bases and J 6 bases; bases outside gene matches: 1.

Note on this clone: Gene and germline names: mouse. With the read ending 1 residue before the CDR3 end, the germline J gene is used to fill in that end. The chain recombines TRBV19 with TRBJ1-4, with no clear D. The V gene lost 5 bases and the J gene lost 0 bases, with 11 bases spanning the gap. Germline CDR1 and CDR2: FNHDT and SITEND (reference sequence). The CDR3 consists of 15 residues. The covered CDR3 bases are TGTGCCAGCAGCCCCATACAATTTTCCAACGAAAGATTATTT. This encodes CASSPIQFSNERLF. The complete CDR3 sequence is CASSPIQFSNERLFF.

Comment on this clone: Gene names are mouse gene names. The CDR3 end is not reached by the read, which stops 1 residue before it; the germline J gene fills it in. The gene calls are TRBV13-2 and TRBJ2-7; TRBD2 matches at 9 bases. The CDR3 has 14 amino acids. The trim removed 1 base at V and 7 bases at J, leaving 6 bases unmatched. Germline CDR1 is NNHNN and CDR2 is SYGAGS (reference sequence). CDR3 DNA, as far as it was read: TGTGCCAGCGGTGATTTGGGGGGGCGCGGGGAACAGTAC. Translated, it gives CASGDLGGRGEQY. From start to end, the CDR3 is CASGDLGGRGEQYF.

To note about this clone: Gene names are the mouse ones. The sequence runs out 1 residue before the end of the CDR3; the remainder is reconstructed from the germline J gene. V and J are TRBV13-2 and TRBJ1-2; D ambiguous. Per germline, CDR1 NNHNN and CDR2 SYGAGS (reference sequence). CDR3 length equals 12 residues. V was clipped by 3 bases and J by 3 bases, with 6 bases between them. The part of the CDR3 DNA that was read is TGTGCCAGCGGTGGTCGGGACTCCGACTACACC. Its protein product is CASGGRDSDYT. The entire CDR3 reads CASGGRDSDYTF.

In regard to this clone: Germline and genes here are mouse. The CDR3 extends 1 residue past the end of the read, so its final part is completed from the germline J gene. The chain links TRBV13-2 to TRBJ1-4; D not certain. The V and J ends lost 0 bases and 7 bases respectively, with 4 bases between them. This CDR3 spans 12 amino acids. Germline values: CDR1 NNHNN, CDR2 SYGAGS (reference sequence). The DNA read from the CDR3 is TGTGCCAGCGGTGATGCGACCGAAAGATTATTT. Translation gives CASGDATERLF. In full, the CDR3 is CASGDATERLFF.

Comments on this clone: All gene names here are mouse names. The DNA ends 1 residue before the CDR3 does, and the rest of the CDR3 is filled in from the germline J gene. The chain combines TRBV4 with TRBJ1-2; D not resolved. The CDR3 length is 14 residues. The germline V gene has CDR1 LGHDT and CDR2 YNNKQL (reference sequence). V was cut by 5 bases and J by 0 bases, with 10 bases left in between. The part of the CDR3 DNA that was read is TGTGCCAGCAGCAGACAAATTGCAAACTCCGACTACACC. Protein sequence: CASSRQIANSDYT. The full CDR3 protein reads CASSRQIANSDYTF.

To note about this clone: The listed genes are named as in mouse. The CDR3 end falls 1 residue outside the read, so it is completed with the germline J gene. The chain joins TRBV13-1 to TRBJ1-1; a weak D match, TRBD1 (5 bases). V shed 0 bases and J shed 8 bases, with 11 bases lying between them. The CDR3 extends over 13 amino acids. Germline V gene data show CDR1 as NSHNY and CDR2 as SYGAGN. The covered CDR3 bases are TGTGCCAGCAGTGATGCAGCCAGGGCGGAAGTCTTC. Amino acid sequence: CASSDAARAEVF. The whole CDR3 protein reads CASSDAARAEVFF.

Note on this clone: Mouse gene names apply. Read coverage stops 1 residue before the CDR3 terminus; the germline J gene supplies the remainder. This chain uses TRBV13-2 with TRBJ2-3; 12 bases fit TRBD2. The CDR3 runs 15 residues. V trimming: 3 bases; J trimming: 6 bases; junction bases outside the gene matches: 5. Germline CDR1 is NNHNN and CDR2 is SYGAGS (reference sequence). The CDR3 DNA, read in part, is TGTGCCAGCGGTGGGGGACTGGGGGGAGTGGAAACGCTGTAT. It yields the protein CASGGGLGGVETLY. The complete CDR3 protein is CASGGGLGGVETLYF.

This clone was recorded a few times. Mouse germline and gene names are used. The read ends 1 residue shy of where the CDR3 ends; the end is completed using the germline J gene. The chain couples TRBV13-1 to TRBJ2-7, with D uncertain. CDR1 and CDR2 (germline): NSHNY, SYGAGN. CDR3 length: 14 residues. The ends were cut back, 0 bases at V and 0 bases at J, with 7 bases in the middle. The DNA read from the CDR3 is TGTGCCAGCAGTGATGCTGAGAGCTCCTATGAACAGTAC. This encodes CASSDAESSYEQY. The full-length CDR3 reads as CASSDAESSYEQYF.

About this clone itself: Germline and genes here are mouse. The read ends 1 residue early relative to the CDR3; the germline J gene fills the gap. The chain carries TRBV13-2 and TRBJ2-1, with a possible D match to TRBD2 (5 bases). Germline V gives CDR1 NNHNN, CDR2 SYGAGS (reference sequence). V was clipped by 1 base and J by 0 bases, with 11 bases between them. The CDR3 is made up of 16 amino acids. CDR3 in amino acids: CASGDHWGYNYAEQFF. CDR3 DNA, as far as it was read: TGTGCCAGCGGTGATCATTGGGGATATAACTATGCTGAGCAGTTC.

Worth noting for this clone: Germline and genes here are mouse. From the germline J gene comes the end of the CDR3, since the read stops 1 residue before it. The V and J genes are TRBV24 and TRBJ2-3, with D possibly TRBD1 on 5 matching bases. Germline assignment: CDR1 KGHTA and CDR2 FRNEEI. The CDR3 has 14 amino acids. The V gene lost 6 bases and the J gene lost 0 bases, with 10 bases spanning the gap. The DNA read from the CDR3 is TGTGCCAGCAGGAGGACAACTAGTGCAGAAACGCTGTAT. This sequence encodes CASRRTTSAETLY. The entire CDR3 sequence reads CASRRTTSAETLYF.

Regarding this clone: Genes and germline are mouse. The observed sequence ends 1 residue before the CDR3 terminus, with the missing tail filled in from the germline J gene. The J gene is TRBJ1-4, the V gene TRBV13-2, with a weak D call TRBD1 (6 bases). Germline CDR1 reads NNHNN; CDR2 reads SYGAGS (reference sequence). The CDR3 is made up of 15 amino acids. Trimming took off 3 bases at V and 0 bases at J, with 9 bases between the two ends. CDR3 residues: CASGGTAISNERLFF. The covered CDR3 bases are TGTGCCAGCGGTGGGACAGCAATTTCCAACGAAAGATTATTT.

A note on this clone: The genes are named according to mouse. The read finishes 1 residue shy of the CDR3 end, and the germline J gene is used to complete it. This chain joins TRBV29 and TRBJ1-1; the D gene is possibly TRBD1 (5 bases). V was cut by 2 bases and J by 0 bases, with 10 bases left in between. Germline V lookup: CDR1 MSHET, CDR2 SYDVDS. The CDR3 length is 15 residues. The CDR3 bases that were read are TGTGCTAGCAGTTTAGTGGGGGTGGCAAACACAGAAGTCTTC. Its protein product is CASSLVGVANTEVF. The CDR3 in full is CASSLVGVANTEVFF.

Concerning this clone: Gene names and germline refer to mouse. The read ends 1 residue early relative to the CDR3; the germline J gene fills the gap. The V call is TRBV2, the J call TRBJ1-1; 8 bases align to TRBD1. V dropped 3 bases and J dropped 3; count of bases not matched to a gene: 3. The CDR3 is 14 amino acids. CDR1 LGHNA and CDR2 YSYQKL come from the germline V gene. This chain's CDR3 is CASSQAGGHTEVFF. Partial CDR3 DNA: TGTGCCAGCAGCCAGGCAGGGGGCCACACAGAAGTCTTC.

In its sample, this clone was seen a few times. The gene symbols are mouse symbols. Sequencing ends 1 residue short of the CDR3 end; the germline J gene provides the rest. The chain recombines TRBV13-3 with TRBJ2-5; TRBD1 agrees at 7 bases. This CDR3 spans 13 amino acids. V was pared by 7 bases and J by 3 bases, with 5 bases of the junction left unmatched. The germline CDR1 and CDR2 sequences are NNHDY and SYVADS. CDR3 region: CASGKGQQDTQYF. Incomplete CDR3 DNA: TGTGCCAGCGGTAAGGGACAGCAAGACACCCAGTAC. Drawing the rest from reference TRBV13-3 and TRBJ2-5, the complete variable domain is EAAVTQSPRSKVAVTGGKVTLSCHQTNNHDYMYWYRQDTGHGLRLIHYSYVADSTEKGDIPDGYKASRPSQENFSLILELASLSQTAVYFCASGKGQQDTQYFGPGTRLLVL.

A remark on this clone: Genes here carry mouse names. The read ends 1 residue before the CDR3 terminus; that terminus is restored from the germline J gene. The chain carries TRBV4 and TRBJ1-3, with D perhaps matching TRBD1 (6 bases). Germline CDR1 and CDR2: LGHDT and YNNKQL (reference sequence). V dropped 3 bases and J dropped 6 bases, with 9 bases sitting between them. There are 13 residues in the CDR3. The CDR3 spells CASSYGDKNTLYF. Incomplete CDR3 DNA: TGTGCCAGCAGCTATGGGGACAAAAATACGCTCTAT.

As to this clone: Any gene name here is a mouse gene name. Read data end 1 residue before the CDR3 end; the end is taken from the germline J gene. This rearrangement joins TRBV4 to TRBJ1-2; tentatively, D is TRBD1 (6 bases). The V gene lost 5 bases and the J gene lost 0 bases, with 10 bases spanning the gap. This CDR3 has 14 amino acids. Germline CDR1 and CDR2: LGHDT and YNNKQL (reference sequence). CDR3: CASSTGQTNSDYTF. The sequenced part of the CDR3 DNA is TGTGCCAGCAGCACTGGACAGACAAACTCCGACTACACC.

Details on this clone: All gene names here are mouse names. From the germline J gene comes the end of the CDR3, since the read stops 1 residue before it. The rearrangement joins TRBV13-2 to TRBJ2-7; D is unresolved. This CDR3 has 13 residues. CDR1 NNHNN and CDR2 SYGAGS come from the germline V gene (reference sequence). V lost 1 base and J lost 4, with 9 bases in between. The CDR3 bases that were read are TGTGCCAGCGGTGATCGGAGAGCATATGAACAGTAC. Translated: CASGDRRAYEQY. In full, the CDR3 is CASGDRRAYEQYF.

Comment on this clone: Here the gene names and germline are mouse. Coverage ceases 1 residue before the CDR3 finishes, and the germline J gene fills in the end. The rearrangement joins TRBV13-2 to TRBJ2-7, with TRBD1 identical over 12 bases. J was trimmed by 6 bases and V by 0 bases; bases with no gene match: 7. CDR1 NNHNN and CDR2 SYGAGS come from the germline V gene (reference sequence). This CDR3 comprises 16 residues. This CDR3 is CASGDAPGQGALEQYF. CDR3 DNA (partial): TGTGCCAGCGGTGATGCACCGGGACAGGGGGCGCTTGAACAGTAC.

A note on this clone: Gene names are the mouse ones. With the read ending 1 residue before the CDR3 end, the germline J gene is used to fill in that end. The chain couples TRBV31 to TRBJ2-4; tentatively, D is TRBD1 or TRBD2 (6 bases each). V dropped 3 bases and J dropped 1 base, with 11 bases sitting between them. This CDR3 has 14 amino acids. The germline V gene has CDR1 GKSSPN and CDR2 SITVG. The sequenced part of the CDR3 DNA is TGTGCCTGGAGGGGGGCGCTGGGTCAAAACACCTTGTAC. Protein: CAWRGALGQNTLY. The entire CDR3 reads CAWRGALGQNTLYF. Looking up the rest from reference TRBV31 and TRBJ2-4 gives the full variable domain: AQTIHQWPVAEIKAVGSPLSLGCTIKGKSSPNLYWYWQATGGTLQQLFYSITVGQVESVVQLNLSASRPKDDQFILSTEKLLLSHSGFYLCAWRGALGQNTLYFGAGTRLSVL.

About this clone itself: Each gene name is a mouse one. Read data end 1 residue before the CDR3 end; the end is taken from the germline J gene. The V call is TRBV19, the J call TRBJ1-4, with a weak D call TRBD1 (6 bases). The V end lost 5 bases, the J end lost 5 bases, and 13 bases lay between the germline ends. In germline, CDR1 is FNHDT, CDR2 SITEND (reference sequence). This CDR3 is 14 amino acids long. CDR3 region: CASRPGQKNERLFF. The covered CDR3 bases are TGTGCCAGCAGACCGGGACAAAAAAACGAAAGATTATTT.

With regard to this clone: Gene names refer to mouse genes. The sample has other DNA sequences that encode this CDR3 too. This CDR3 reads CGARQNSDYTF. The sequenced CDR3 bases are TGTGGTGCTAGACAAAACTCCGACTACACC. The rearrangement uses TRBV20 and TRBJ1-2; D remains ambiguous. The read comes to an end 1 residue before the CDR3 does, leaving the germline J gene to fill in the end. This CDR3 is 11 amino acids long. Trimming shortened V by 3 bases and J by 1 base, and 3 bases separated the two germline ends. Germline CDR1 GFQATS, CDR2 STVNSAI.

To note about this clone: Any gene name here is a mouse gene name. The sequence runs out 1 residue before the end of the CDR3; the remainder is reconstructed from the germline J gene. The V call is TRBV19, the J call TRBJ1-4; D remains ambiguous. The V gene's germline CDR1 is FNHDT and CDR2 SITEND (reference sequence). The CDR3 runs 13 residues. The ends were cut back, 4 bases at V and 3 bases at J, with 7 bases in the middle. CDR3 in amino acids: CASSRQANERLFF. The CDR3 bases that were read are TGTGCCAGCAGTCGCCAGGCCAACGAAAGATTATTT.

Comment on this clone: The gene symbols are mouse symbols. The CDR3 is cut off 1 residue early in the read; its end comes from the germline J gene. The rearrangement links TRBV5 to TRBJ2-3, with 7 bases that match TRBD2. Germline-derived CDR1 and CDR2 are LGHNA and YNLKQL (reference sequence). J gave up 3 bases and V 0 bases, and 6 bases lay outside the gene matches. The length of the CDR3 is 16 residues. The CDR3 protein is CASSQDRGGSAETLYF. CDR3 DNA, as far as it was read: TGTGCCAGCAGCCAAGATCGGGGGGGTAGCGCAGAAACGCTGTAT.